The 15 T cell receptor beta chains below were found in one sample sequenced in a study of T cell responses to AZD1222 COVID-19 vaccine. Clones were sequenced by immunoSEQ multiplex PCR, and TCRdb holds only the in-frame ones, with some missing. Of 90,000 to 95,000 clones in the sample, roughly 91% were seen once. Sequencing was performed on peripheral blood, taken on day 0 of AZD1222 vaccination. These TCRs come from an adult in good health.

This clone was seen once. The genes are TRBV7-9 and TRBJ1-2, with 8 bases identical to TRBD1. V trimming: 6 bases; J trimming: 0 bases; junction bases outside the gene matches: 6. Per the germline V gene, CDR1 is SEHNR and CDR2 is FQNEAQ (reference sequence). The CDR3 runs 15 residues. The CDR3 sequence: CASSYRTGTNYGYTF. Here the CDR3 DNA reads TGTGCCAGCAGTTATCGGACAGGGACTAACTATGGCTACACCTTC.

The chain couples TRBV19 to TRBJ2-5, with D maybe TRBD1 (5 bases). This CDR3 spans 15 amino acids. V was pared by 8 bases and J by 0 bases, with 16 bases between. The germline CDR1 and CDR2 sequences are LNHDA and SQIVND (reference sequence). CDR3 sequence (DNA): TGTGCCAGTGACTCAGGGCTGGCGGACCAAGAGACCCAGTACTTC. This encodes CASDSGLADQETQYF.

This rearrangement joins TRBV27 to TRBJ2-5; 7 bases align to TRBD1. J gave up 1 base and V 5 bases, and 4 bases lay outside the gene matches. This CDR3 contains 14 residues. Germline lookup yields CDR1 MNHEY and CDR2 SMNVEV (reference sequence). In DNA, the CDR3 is TGTGCCAGCAGTCGGACAGGAGCCCAAGAGACCCAGTACTTC. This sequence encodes CASSRTGAQETQYF.

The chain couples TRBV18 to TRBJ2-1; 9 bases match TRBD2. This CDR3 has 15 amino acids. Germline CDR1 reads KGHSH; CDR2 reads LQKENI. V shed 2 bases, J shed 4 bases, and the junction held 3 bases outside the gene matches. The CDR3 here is CASSPGAGGYNEQFF. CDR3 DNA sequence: TGTGCCAGCTCACCAGGAGCGGGGGGATACAATGAGCAGTTCTTC.

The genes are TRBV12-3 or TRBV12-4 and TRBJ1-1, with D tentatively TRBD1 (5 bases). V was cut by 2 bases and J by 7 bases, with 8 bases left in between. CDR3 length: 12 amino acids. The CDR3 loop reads CASSLTGVEAFF. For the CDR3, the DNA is TGTGCCAGCAGTTTAACGGGGGTTGAAGCTTTCTTT.

CDR3 sequence reads: CASSSVGLAGIEQYF. The CDR3 nucleotides read TGTGCCAGCAGCTCCGTTGGGCTAGCAGGGATTGAGCAGTACTTC. The chain couples TRBV7-2 to TRBJ2-7; D might be TRBD1 or TRBD2, each matching 5 bases. Germline CDR1 SGHTA, CDR2 FQGNSA. Deletions cut 4 bases from V and 7 bases from J, with 20 bases between. The CDR3 covers 15 residues.

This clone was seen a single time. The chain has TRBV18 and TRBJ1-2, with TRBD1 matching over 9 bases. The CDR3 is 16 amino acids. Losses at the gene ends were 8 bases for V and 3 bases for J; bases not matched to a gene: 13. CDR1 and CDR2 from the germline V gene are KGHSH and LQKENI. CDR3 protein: CASLPLGQGVDYGYTF. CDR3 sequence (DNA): TGTGCCAGCCTACCACTGGGACAGGGTGTTGACTATGGCTACACCTTC.

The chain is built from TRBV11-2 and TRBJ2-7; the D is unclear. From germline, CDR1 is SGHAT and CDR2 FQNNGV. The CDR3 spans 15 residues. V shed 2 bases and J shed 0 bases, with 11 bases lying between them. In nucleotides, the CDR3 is TGTGCCAGCAGCTTATTCGAGTCGAGCTCCTACGAGCAGTACTTC. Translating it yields CASSLFESSSYEQYF.

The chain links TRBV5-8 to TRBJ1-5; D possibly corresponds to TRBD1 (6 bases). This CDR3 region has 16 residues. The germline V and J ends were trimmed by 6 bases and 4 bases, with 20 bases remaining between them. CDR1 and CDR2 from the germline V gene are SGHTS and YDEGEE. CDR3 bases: TGTGCCAGCACCCGGCGGGGGCCCGCCGTGAATCAGCCCCAGCATTTT. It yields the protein CASTRRGPAVNQPQHF.

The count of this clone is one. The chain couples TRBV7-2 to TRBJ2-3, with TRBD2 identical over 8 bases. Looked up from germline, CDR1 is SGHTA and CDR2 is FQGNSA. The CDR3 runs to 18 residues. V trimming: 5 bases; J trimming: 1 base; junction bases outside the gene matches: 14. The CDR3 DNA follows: TGTGCCAGCAGCCCCCATAGCGGGGCCGGCGGTGGCACAGATACGCAGTATTTT. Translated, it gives CASSPHSGAGGGTDTQYF.

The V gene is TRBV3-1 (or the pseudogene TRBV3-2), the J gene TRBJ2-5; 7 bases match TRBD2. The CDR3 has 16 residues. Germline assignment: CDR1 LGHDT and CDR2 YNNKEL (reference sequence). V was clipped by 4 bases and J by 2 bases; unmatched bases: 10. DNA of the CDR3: TGTGCCAGCAGCCTTAGCCCGGGGGGAGGGCAAGAGACCCAGTACTTC. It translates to CASSLSPGGGQETQYF.

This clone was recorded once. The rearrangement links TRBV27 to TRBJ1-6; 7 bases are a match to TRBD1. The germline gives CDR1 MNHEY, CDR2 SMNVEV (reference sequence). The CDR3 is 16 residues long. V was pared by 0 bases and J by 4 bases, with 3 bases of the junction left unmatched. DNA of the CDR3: TGTGCCAGCAGTTTATCAGGGGGCTATTATAATTCACCCCTCCACTTT. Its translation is CASSLSGGYYNSPLHF.

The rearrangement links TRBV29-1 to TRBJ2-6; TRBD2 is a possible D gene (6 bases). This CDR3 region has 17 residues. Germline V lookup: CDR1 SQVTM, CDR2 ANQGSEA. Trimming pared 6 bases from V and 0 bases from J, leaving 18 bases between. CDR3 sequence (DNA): TGCAGCGTGGGGGGACGGGCTGAGGGCTCTGGGGCCAACGTCCTGACTTTC. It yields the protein CSVGGRAEGSGANVLTF. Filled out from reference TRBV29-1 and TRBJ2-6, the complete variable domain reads SAVISQKPSRDICQRGTSLTIQCQVDSQVTMMFWYRQQPGQSLTLIATANQGSEATYESGFVIDKFPISRPNLTFSTLTVSNMSPEDSSIYLCSVGGRAEGSGANVLTFGAGSRLTVL.

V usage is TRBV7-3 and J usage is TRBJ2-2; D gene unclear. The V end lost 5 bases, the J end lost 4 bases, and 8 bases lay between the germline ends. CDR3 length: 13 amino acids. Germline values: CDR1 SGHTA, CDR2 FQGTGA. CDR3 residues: CASSPLGTGELFF. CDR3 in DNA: TGTGCCAGCAGCCCTCTCGGCACCGGGGAGCTGTTTTTT.

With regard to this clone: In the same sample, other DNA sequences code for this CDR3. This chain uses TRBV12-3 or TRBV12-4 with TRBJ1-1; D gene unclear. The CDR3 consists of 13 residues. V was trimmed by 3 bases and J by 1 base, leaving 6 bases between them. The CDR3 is CASSFRPNTEAFF. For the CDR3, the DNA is TGTGCCAGCAGTTTTCGGCCGAACACTGAAGCTTTCTTT.